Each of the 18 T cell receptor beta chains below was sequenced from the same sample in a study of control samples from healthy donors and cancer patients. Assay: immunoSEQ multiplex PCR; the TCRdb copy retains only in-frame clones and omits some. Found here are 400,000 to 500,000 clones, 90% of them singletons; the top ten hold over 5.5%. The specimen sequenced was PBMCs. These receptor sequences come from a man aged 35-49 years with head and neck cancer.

In DNA form, the CDR3 reads TGTGCCAGCAGCTTAGCACCCCGAGGGGATGAGCAGTTCTTC. As protein: CASSLAPRGDEQFF. The genes are TRBV7-3 and TRBJ2-1; D tentatively fits TRBD1 or TRBD2 (5 bases each). The CDR3 spans 14 residues. V dropped 2 bases and J dropped 8 bases, with 13 bases sitting between them. Germline CDR1 SGHTA, CDR2 FQGTGA.

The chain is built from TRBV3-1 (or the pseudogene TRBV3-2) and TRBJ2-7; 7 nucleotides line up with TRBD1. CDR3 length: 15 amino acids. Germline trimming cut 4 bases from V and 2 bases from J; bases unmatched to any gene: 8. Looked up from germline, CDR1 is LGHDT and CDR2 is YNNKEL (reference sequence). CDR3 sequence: CASSLKDRATYEQYF. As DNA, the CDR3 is TGTGCCAGCAGCCTAAAAGACAGGGCCACCTACGAGCAGTACTTC.

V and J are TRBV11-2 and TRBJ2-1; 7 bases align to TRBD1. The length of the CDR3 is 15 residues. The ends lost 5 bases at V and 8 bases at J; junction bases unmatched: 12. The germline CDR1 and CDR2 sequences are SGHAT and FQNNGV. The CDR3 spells CASSPGTELHYEQFF. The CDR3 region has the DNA TGTGCCAGCAGCCCCGGGACAGAGCTTCACTATGAGCAGTTCTTC.

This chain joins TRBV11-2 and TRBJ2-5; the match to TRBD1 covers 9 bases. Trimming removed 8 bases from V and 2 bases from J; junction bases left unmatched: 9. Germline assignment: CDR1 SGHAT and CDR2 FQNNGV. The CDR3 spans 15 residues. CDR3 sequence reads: CASGTGTGWQETQYF. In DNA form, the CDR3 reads TGTGCCAGCGGAACGGGGACAGGGTGGCAAGAGACCCAGTACTTC.

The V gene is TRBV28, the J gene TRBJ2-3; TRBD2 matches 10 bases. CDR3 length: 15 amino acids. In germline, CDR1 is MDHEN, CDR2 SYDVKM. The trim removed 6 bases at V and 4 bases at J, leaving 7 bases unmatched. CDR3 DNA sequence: TGTGCCAGCAGGAGCGGGGGGGCCGGTTCAGATACGCAGTATTTT. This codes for CASRSGGAGSDTQYF.

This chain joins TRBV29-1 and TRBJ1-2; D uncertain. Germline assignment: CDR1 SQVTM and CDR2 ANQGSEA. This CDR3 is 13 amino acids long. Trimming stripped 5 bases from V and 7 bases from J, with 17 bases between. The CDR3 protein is CSVFGLLSRGYTF. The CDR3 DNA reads TGCAGCGTTTTCGGCCTCCTTAGCCGTGGCTACACCTTC.

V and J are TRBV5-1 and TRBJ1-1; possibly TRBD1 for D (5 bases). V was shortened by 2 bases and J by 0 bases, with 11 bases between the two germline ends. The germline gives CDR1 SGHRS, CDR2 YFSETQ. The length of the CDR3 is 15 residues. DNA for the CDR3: TGCGCCAGCAGCTTACAGGCGACTTTGAACACTGAAGCTTTCTTT. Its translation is CASSLQATLNTEAFF. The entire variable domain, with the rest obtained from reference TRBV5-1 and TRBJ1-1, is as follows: KAGVTQTPRYLIKTRGQQVTLSCSPISGHRSVSWYQQTPGQGLQFLFEYFSETQRNKGNFPGRFSGRQFSNSRSEMNVSTLELGDSALYLCASSLQATLNTEAFFGQGTRLTVV.

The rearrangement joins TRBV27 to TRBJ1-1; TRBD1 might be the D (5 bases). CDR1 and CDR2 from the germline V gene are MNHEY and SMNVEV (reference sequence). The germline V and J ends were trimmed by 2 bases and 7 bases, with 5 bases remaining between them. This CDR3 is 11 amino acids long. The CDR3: CASSLGHEAFF. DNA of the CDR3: TGTGCCAGCAGTTTAGGACATGAAGCTTTCTTT.

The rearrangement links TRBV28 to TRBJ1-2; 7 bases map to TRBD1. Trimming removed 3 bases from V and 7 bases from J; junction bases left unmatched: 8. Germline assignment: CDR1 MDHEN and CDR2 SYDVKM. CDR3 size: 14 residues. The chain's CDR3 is CASSLGQSLGGYTF. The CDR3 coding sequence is TGTGCCAGCAGTTTGGGACAGAGTCTTGGTGGCTACACCTTC.

The CDR3 DNA is TGTGCCTGGAGTGTAGGGTTAGGGCCTGGCTACACCTTC. Translated, it gives CAWSVGLGPGYTF. The rearrangement joins TRBV30 to TRBJ1-2; D gene ambiguous. Trimming removed 0 bases at V and 7 bases at J, with 12 bases between. This CDR3 spans 13 amino acids. Germline V gene data show CDR1 as GTSNPN and CDR2 as SVGIG (reference sequence). Combining the CDR3 with reference TRBV30 and TRBJ1-2 gives the whole variable domain SQTIHQWPATLVQPVGSPLSLECTVEGTSNPNLYWYRQAAGRGLQLLFYSVGIGQISSEVPQNLSASRPQDRQFILSSKKLLLSDSGFYLCAWSVGLGPGYTFGSGTRLTVV.

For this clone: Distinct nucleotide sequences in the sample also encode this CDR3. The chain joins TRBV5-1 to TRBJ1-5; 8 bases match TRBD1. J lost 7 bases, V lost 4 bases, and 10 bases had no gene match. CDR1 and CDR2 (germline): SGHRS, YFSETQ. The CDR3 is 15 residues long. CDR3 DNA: TGCGCCAGCAGCCCCGGGCAGGGGGCTGGACAGCCCCAGCATTTT. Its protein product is CASSPGQGAGQPQHF. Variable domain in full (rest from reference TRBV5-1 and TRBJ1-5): KAGVTQTPRYLIKTRGQQVTLSCSPISGHRSVSWYQQTPGQGLQFLFEYFSETQRNKGNFPGRFSGRQFSNSRSEMNVSTLELGDSALYLCASSPGQGAGQPQHFGDGTRLSIL.

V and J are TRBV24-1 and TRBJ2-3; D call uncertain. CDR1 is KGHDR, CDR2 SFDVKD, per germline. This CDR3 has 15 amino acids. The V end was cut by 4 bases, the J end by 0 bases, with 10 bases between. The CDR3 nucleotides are TGTGCCACCAGTGACAGGACCCCGAGCACAGATACGCAGTATTTT. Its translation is CATSDRTPSTDTQYF.

The CDR3 loop reads CASSLTPDSNYNEQFF. DNA of the CDR3: TGTGCCAGCAGCCTCACCCCCGATAGTAACTACAATGAGCAGTTCTTC. The chain joins TRBV7-3 to TRBJ2-1; D unclear. The germline V and J ends were trimmed by 5 bases and 3 bases, with 17 bases remaining between them. The CDR3 sequence is 16 residues long. Germline V CDR1 and CDR2: SGHTA, FQGTGA.

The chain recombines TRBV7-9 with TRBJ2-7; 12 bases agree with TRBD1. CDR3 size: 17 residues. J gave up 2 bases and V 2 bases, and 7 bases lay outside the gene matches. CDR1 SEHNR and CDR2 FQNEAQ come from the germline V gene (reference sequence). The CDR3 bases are TGTGCCAGCAGCTTAATGGGACAGGGGGCTCGCCCCTACGAGCAGTACTTC. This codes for CASSLMGQGARPYEQYF.

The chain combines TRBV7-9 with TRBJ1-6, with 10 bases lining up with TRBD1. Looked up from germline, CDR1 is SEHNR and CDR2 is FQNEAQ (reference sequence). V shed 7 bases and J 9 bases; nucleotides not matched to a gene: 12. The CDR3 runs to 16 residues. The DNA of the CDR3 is TGTGCCAGCACCAAAGGACAGGGGGGATTTCTTTCACCCCTCCACTTT. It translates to CASTKGQGGFLSPLHF. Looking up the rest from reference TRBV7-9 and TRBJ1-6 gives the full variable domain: DTGVSQNPRHKITKRGQNVTFRCDPISEHNRLYWYRQTLGQGPEFLTYFQNEAQLEKSRLLSDRFSAERPKGSFSTLEIQRTEQGDSAMYLCASTKGQGGFLSPLHFGNGTRLTVT.

The CDR3 region has the DNA TGTGCCACCAGCAGAGGACTAGCGGGAGTGAACAATGAGCAGTTCTTC. This encodes CATSRGLAGVNNEQFF. The rearrangement joins TRBV15 to TRBJ2-1; the match to TRBD2 covers 12 bases. Germline values: CDR1 LNHNV, CDR2 YYDKDF (reference sequence). Unmatched junction bases numbered 3, after V lost 1 base and J lost 5 bases. This CDR3 has 16 amino acids.

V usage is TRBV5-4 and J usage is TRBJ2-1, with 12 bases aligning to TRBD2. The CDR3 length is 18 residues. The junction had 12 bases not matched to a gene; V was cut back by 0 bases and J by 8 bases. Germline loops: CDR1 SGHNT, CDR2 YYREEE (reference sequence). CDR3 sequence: CASSLGDLAGGDLDEQFF. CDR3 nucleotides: TGTGCCAGCAGCTTGGGGGACCTAGCGGGAGGGGATCTTGATGAGCAGTTCTTC.

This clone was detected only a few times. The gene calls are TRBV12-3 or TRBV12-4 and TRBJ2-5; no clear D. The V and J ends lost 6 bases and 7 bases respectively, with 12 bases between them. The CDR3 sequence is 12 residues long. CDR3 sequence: CASSYTLGTQYF. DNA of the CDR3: TGTGCCAGCAGCTATACCCTAGGGACCCAGTACTTC.